This T cell receptor (beta chain) was captured by sequencing in a study of OX40 agonist ivuxolimab in advanced cancers. The study in broad terms: Ivuxolimab, which targeted the costimulatory receptor OX40 (CD134), was an agonistic, fully human IgG2 monoclonal antibody. Of the 50 to 55 dose-escalation patients, hepatocellular carcinoma was present in 19, melanoma in approximately 15, renal cell carcinoma in 9 and head and neck cancer in 9. Peripheral TCRbeta sequencing aimed to test whether ivuxolimab altered TCR sequence diversity and caused clonal T-cell expansion. The paper describes the monotherapy dose-escalation part (N of about 57 patients) of the phase I trial of ivuxolimab. In the dose-escalation cohort, 75% to 85% of patients were male, and the mean age was roughly 60 years with a range of roughly 20 to 80. Intravenous ivuxolimab was administered to patients every 2 weeks at six dose levels: 0.01, 0.1, 0.3, 1.5, 3 and 10 mg/kg. Prior anti-PD-1, anti-PD-L1 or anti-CTLA-4 therapy was permitted, and checkpoint inhibitors had been received by about 44% of dose-escalation patients. Partial responses were achieved by three dose-escalation patients, of whom one had hepatocellular carcinoma and two had cutaneous melanoma.

Worth noting for this clone: The specificity of this receptor is unknown. No per-base quality is available; no much larger clone lies one base away.

On the study overall, not on this receptor specifically: Clonal expansion of both CD4+ and CD8+ blood T cells was observed from baseline to week 6 at doses 0.1 to 3.0 mg/kg. After ivuxolimab, expanded clones were on average more numerous among CD8+ T cells than among CD4+ T cells. Partial responders in the 0.1-3.0 mg/kg groups had among the lowest normalized peripheral clonal expansion, especially among CD8+ T cells. Low levels of normalized T-cell clonal expansion were also shown by some nonresponding patients. The antigen specificity of the peripheral T cells that underwent clonal expansion was not determined.

To sequence the TCRbeta CDR3 region, genomic DNA was isolated from the sorted cells. TCRbeta CDR3 regions were sequenced using the immunoSEQ Assay. TCRdb holds this immuneACCESS table with in-frame rearrangements only. Some clones are missing; in checked studies, unresolved V genes explain under half, and the rest has no known cause. The sample table lists under 95,000 clones, roughly 88% of them with a count of one. The leading ten clones occupy around 6.9% of the sample. Taken from the germline V gene, the CDR1 and CDR2 loops are SGHDN and FVKESK. Its CDR3 holds 13 amino acids, cysteine through phenylalanine. The read is trimmed to its CDR3 DNA, 39 bases read in frame from base 1. V is pared back by 5 bases and J by 4 bases, with 10 bases lying between the germline termini. Patients with a history of autoimmune disease or receiving systemic immunosuppression were excluded from the trial. Peripheral blood for TCR sequencing was collected from all dose cohorts at baseline, on cycle 4 day 1, and on cycle 7 day 1. The samples were drawn from a first-in-human, open-label, multicenter phase I dose-escalation trial of ivuxolimab. The trial enrolled adults with locally advanced or metastatic head and neck squamous cell, hepatocellular, melanoma or renal cell carcinoma. Before TCR sequencing, CD4+ T cells and CD8+ T cells were sorted from peripheral blood as separate populations.

This sequence uses TRBV14 and TRBJ2-3, with the D segment identity uncertain. The TCR was taken from an adult with an advanced solid tumor such as melanoma, head and neck, liver or kidney cancer. The sample here was CD4+ or CD8+ T cells sorted from blood, taken in a trial of the OX40 agonist ivuxolimab. CDR3 sequence: CASSSLSPDTQYF. At the DNA level, the sequence is TGTGCCAGCAGCTCGCTTTCTCCAGATACGCAGTATTTT.